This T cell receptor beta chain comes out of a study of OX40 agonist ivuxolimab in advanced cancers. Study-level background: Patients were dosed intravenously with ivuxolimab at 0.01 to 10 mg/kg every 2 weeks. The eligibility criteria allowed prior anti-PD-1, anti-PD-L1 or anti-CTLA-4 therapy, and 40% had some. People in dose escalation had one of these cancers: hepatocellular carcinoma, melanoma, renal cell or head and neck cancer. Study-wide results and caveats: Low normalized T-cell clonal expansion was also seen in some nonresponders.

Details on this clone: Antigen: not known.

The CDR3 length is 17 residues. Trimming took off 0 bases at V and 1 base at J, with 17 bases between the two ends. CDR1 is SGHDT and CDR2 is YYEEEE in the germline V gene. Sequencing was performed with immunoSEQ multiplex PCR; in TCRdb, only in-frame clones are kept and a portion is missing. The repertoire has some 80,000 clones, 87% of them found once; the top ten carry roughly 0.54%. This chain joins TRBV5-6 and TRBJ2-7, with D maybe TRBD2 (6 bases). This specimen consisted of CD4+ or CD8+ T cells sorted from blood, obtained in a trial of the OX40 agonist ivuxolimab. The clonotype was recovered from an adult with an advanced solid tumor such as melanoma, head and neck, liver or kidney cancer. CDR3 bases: TGTGCCAGCAGCTTGGCCGTTGAGAGGCGGGGTTCCTACGAGCAGTACTTC. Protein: CASSLAVERRGSYEQYF.